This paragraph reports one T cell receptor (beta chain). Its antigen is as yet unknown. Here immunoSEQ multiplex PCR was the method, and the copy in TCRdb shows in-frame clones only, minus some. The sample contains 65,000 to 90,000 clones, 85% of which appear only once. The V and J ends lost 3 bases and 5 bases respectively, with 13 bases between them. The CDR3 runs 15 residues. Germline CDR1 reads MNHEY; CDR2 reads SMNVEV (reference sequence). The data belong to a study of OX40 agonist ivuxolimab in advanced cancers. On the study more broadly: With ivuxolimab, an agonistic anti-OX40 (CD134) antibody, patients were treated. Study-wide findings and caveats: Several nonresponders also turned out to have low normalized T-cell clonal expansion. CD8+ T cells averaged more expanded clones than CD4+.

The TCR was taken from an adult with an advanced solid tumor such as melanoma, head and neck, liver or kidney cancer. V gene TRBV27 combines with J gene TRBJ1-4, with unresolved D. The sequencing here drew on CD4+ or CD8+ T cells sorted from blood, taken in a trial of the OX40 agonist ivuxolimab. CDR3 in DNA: TGTGCCAGCAGTTTCTACCGGGGTGGGAATGAAAAACTGTTTTTT. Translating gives CASSFYRGGNEKLFF. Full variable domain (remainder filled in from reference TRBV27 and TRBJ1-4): EAQVTQNPRYLITVTGKKLTVTCSQNMNHEYMSWYRQDPGLGLRQIYYSMNVEVTDKGDVPEGYKVSRKEKRNFPLILESPSPNQTSLYFCASSFYRGGNEKLFFGSGTQLSVL.